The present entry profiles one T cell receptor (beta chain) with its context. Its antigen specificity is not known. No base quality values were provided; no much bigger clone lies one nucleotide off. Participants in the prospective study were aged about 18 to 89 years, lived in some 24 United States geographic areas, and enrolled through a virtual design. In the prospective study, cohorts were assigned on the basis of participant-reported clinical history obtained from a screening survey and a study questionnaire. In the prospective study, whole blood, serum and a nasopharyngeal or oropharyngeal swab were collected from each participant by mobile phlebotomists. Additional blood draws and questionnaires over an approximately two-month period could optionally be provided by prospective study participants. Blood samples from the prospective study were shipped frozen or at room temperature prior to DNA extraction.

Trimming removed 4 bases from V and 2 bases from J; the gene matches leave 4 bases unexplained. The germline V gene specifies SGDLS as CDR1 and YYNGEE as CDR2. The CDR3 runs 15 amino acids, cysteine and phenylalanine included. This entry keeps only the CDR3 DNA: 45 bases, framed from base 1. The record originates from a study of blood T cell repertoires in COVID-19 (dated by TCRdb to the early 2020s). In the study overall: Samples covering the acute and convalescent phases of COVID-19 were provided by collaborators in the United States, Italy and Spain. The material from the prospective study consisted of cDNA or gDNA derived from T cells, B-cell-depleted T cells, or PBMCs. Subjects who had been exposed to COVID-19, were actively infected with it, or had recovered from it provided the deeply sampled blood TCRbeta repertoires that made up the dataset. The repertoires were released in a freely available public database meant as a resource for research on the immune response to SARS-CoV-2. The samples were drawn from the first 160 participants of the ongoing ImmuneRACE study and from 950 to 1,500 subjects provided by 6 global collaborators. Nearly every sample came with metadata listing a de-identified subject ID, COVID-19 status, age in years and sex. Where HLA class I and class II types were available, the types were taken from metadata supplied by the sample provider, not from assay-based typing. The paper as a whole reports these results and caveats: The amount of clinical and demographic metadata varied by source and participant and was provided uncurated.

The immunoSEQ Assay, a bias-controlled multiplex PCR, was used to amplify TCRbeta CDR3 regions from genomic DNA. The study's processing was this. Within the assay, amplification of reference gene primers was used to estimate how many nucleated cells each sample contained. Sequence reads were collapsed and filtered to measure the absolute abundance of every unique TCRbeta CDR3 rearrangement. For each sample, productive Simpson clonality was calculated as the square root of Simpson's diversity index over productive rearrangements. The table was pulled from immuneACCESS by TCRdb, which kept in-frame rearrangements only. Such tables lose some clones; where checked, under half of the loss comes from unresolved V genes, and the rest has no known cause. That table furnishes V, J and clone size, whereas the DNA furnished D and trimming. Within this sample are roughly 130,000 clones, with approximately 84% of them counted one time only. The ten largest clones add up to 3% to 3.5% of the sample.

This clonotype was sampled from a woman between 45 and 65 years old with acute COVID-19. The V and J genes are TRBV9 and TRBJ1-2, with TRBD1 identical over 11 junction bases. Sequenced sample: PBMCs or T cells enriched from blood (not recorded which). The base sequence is TGTGCCAGCAGCCCGCGGACAGGGGGCAACTATGGCTACACCTTC. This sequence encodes CASSPRTGGNYGYTF.